The clone carrying this T cell receptor (beta chain) was detected once. This sample stems from a study of blood T cell repertoires in COVID-19. Study context: PBMCs, B-cell-depleted T cells, or T cells provided the cDNA or gDNA that made up the material.

The junction had 7 bases not matched to a gene; V was cut back by 7 bases and J by 8 bases. This CDR3 is built from 13 residues. From germline, CDR1 is MNHEY and CDR2 SVGAGI. How the authors handled the data: Cell counts per sample came from amplifying reference gene primers. The table came from immunoSEQ multiplex PCR; TCRdb's copy has only in-frame clones and leaves some out. V and J calls and clone size are those listed in that table; D and trimming were worked out from the DNA. The table lists approximately 190,000 clones, 82% of them singletons, with around 8% in the top ten. This chain joins TRBV6-5 and TRBJ2-1; TRBD1 aligns across 8 bases. The sample was peripheral blood. The TCR comes from a woman aged 55-69 years with COVID-19, enrolled during active disease. This CDR3 is CASKDRVRDEQFF. The CDR3 DNA reads TGTGCCAGCAAGGACAGGGTGAGGGATGAGCAGTTCTTC.